These 27 T cell receptor beta chains share one sample of origin, sequenced in a study of T cell clonotyping in hematopoietic cell transplantation. Described time point: recipient sample about 28 days before transplant, after cytoreduction. Sequencing used immunoSEQ multiplex PCR; TCRdb keeps in-frame clones, though not all of them. This sample has 30,000 or so clones, with 65% to 80% found just once. Sample: peripheral blood mononuclear cells, taken before stem cell transplant. These receptors were collected from a woman younger than 45 with chronic myeloid leukemia. Some clones in this sample may be carry-over from other donors' samples.

The count of this clone is one. This chain links TRBV27 with TRBJ2-1; 13 bases align to TRBD2. The CDR3 covers 17 residues. Germline CDR1 MNHEY, CDR2 SMNVEV (reference sequence). J lost 7 bases, V lost 5 bases, and 11 bases had no gene match. CDR3 sequence reads: CASSQRTSGGTGNEQFF. In nucleotides, the CDR3 is TGTGCCAGCAGTCAGAGGACTAGCGGGGGCACGGGGAATGAGCAGTTCTTC.

The V and J genes are TRBV4-2 and TRBJ2-4; D could derive from TRBD1 or TRBD2 (6 bases each). Germline assignment: CDR1 LGHNA and CDR2 YNFKEQ. This CDR3 comprises 18 residues. The V end was cut by 0 bases, the J end by 3 bases, with 18 bases between. CDR3 amino acids: CASSQDLPGARGKNIQYF. Written as DNA, the CDR3 is TGTGCCAGCAGCCAAGATCTTCCGGGGGCTCGGGGCAAAAACATTCAGTACTTC.

The rearrangement uses TRBV7-2 and TRBJ2-3; 8 bases line up with TRBD2. Germline CDR1 is SGHTA and CDR2 is FQGNSA. The CDR3 length is 17 residues. Germline trimming cut 7 bases from V and 4 bases from J; bases unmatched to any gene: 16. CDR3 sequence: CASTIGLGGGSPDTQYF. CDR3 in DNA: TGTGCCAGCACCATCGGTCTTGGCGGGGGGAGCCCAGATACGCAGTATTTT.

This clone was seen a single time. The V call is TRBV11-3, the J call TRBJ1-1, with D hard to call. CDR1 is SGHNT, CDR2 YENEEA, per germline. With 0 bases removed from V and 1 base from J, the gap between germline ends came to 15 bases. This CDR3 has 17 amino acids. The chain's CDR3 is CASSLDTKGRGNTEAFF. In DNA, the CDR3 is TGTGCCAGCAGCTTAGATACTAAGGGCAGAGGGAACACTGAAGCTTTCTTT.

V is TRBV6-6 and J is TRBJ1-2; D unresolved. This CDR3 has 13 residues. CDR1 and CDR2 from the germline V gene are MNHNY and SVGAGI (reference sequence). The V end lost 7 bases, the J end lost 8 bases, and 17 bases lay between the germline ends. CDR3 coding DNA: TGTGCCAGCAATCGCGTTCTGGAGGGCGGCTACACCTTC. Its protein is CASNRVLEGGYTF.

J is TRBJ2-5 and V is TRBV5-1, with 9 positions matching TRBD1. This CDR3 is built from 15 residues. Germline V lookup: CDR1 SGHRS, CDR2 YFSETQ. Losses at the gene ends were 2 bases for V and 4 bases for J; bases not matched to a gene: 6. The DNA of the CDR3 is TGCGCCAGCAGCTTCGGGACAGGGATGTCAGAGACCCAGTACTTC. Translation gives CASSFGTGMSETQYF.

The V and J genes are TRBV6-1 and TRBJ1-3, with TRBD1 as a possible D gene (6 bases). Trimming removed 6 bases from V and 0 bases from J, with 12 bases in between. Germline CDR1 reads MNHNS; CDR2 reads SASEGT. The CDR3 is 15 amino acids. The CDR3 loop reads CASRRQAHSGNTIYF. The CDR3 region has the DNA TGTGCCAGCAGGCGACAGGCGCACTCTGGAAACACCATATATTTT.

Worth noting for this clone: Germline is not matched at one junction end, which may reflect a read error. The chain is built from TRBV5-1 and TRBJ2-1, with 13 bases matching TRBD2. The CDR3 is 15 residues long. The germline gives CDR1 SGHRS, CDR2 YFSETQ. In DNA form, the CDR3 reads TGTGCCAGCAGCACACTAGCGGGGGGGTACAATGAGCAGTTCTTC. It translates to CASSTLAGGYNEQFF.

The chain couples TRBV10-3 to TRBJ1-1; no clear D. This CDR3 has 13 amino acids. Trimming pared 4 bases from V and 1 base from J, leaving 7 bases between. Germline CDR1 reads ENHRY; CDR2 reads SYGVKD. CDR3 nucleotide sequence: TGTGCCATCAGTGTAACTCAGAACACTGAAGCTTTCTTT. It encodes CAISVTQNTEAFF.

The table lists this clone with a count of one. The V call is TRBV30, the J call TRBJ1-1; 9 nucleotides align to TRBD1. CDR1 GTSNPN and CDR2 SVGIG come from the germline V gene (reference sequence). The length of the CDR3 is 14 residues. The J segment lost 7 bases and the V segment lost 3 bases, leaving 9 bases of the junction unmatched. CDR3 DNA: TGTGCCTGGAGGGATCGGGACAGGGCTGATGAAGCTTTCTTT. Its translation: CAWRDRDRADEAFF.

This clone was counted a single time. The V call is TRBV6-5, the J call TRBJ2-2; TRBD1 matches 7 bases. After removal of 7 bases from V and 5 bases from J, the junction contained 10 bases not matched to a gene. CDR3 length: 15 amino acids. Germline values: CDR1 MNHEY, CDR2 SVGAGI. CDR3 nucleotide sequence: TGTGCCAGCAAACTGGACAGGATGGTAACCGGGGAGCTGTTTTTT. Protein product: CASKLDRMVTGELFF.

The genes are TRBV30 and TRBJ1-2; no clear D. V lost 7 bases and J 7 bases, leaving 19 bases between the germline ends. Germline V gene lookup returns CDR1 GTSNPN and CDR2 SVGIG (reference sequence). This CDR3 is built from 13 residues. The CDR3 sequence: CAFSRSEVIGYTF. CDR3 in DNA: TGTGCCTTTTCGAGGTCGGAGGTTATTGGCTACACCTTC.

The chain uses TRBV11-2 and TRBJ2-7; D ambiguous. In germline, CDR1 is SGHAT, CDR2 FQNNGV. Trimming cost V 3 bases and J 5 bases, with 5 bases left between them. This CDR3 region has 11 residues. CDR3 loop: CASSLSNEQYF. The CDR3 region has the DNA TGTGCCAGCAGCTTGTCTAACGAGCAGTACTTC.

The chain has TRBV27 and TRBJ1-5, with a weak D call TRBD1 (6 bases). With 5 bases removed from V and 2 bases from J, the gap between germline ends came to 19 bases. Germline V lookup: CDR1 MNHEY, CDR2 SMNVEV (reference sequence). This CDR3 spans 17 amino acids. The CDR3 loop reads CASSLLRRQARNQPQHF. In nucleotides, the CDR3 is TGTGCCAGCAGTCTACTCCGACGACAGGCGCGCAATCAGCCCCAGCATTTT.

V usage is TRBV7-2 and J usage is TRBJ1-1; D is possibly TRBD1 (6 bases). CDR1 is SGHTA, CDR2 FQGNSA, per germline. V was pared by 6 bases and J by 1 base, with 12 bases between. The CDR3 consists of 14 residues. The DNA for the CDR3 is TGTGCCAGCAGGCGGGACACTCAGAACACTGAAGCTTTCTTT. Translated, it gives CASRRDTQNTEAFF.

This clone was observed a single time. The chain combines TRBV30 with TRBJ2-7, with D hard to call. V was shortened by 2 bases and J by 2 bases, with 10 bases between the two germline ends. The CDR3 length is 13 residues. Germline assignment: CDR1 GTSNPN and CDR2 SVGIG (reference sequence). CDR3 nucleotides: TGTGCCTGGAGTCCTACTGGACCCTACGAGCAGTACTTC. Translating gives CAWSPTGPYEQYF.

This sequence joins TRBV29-1 and TRBJ2-1; D perhaps matches TRBD2 (5 bases). CDR3 size: 11 residues. V shed 4 bases and J shed 5 bases, with 6 bases lying between them. Germline lookup yields CDR1 SQVTM and CDR2 ANQGSEA. The CDR3 nucleotides read TGCAGCGTTGTGGGAGACAATGAGCAGTTCTTC. The encoded protein is CSVVGDNEQFF.

The chain uses TRBV2 and TRBJ2-5, with a possible D match to TRBD2 (6 bases). The CDR3 consists of 14 residues. CDR1 and CDR2 (germline): SNHLY, FYNNEI. V was cut by 10 bases and J by 6 bases, with 21 bases left in between. The CDR3 loop reads CATALASGSQTQYF. CDR3 DNA sequence: TGTGCCACCGCTCTAGCGTCGGGTTCCCAGACCCAGTACTTC.

The V call is TRBV30, the J call TRBJ2-1; 7 nucleotides line up with TRBD2. The germline V gene has CDR1 GTSNPN and CDR2 SVGIG (reference sequence). V was pared by 4 bases and J by 1 base, with 7 bases of the junction left unmatched. This CDR3 is built from 15 residues. The CDR3 loop is CAWNRNGGSYNEQFF. The CDR3 DNA reads TGTGCCTGGAATAGGAACGGGGGGTCCTACAATGAGCAGTTCTTC.

This CDR3 reads CAWRIGTGLYSYTF. The CDR3 nucleotides read TGTGCCTGGAGAATAGGGACAGGACTGTATAGCTACACCTTC. The chain combines TRBV30 with TRBJ1-2; 8 bases map to TRBD1. The CDR3 is made up of 14 amino acids. V shed 3 bases and J 9 bases; nucleotides not matched to a gene: 12. Looked up from germline, CDR1 is GTSNPN and CDR2 is SVGIG (reference sequence).

This chain links TRBV6-5 with TRBJ1-1, with 8 bases fitting TRBD1. CDR1 is MNHEY, CDR2 SVGAGI, per germline. The V gene end was trimmed by 4 bases and the J gene end by 1 base; junction bases not matched to a gene: 2. This CDR3 has 14 amino acids. The CDR3 nucleotides read TGTGCCAGCAGTTGGGACAGGAGGAACACTGAAGCTTTCTTT. Its translation: CASSWDRRNTEAFF.

The genes are TRBV9 and TRBJ2-2, with 12 bases that match TRBD2. V shed 0 bases and J 5 bases; nucleotides not matched to a gene: 11. This CDR3 is 19 amino acids long. CDR1 and CDR2 (germline): SGDLS, YYNGEE. CDR3 protein: CASSVGLAGANGRTGELFF. CDR3 DNA: TGTGCCAGCAGCGTAGGACTAGCGGGGGCCAACGGCAGGACCGGGGAGCTGTTTTTT.

This chain joins TRBV6-5 and TRBJ1-3, with D unresolved. Germline V gives CDR1 MNHEY, CDR2 SVGAGI. The CDR3 extends over 14 amino acids. Trimming stripped 6 bases from V and 4 bases from J, with 13 bases between. CDR3 in amino acids: CASRTGVGGNTIYF. DNA for the CDR3: TGTGCCAGCAGAACTGGGGTAGGAGGAAACACCATATATTTT.

The chain recombines TRBV6-1 with TRBJ1-2; the D is unclear. Germline assignment: CDR1 MNHNS and CDR2 SASEGT. V was cut by 4 bases and J by 0 bases, with 9 bases left in between. This CDR3 has 14 residues. The CDR3 spells CASSAADTNYGYTF. The CDR3 DNA is TGTGCCAGCAGTGCGGCCGATACTAACTATGGCTACACCTTC.

This clone was counted only a few times. The J gene is TRBJ2-5, the V gene TRBV7-2; D is unclear. V was clipped by 4 bases and J by 1 base, with 10 bases between them. CDR1 is SGHTA, CDR2 FQGNSA, per germline. The CDR3 sequence is 14 residues long. The CDR3 sequence is CASSWRRTQETQYF. The CDR3 DNA reads TGTGCCAGCAGCTGGAGACGGACCCAAGAGACCCAGTACTTC.

This clone appeared a single time. This chain links TRBV9 with TRBJ1-3, with D perhaps matching TRBD1 (5 bases). The CDR3 sequence is 17 residues long. V was shortened by 1 base and J by 0 bases, with 14 bases between the two germline ends. Germline V gives CDR1 SGDLS, CDR2 YYNGEE. The CDR3 reads CASSVTGLPHSGNTIYF. The CDR3 DNA is TGTGCCAGCAGCGTAACGGGACTGCCTCACTCTGGAAACACCATATATTTT.

V is TRBV4-2 and J is TRBJ1-2; 8 positions match TRBD1. J was trimmed by 2 bases and V by 1 base; bases with no gene match: 9. CDR3 length equals 17 residues. Germline V gene sequence: CDR1 LGHNA, CDR2 YNFKEQ. CDR3 sequence: CASSQVLTSGGNYGYTF. CDR3 sequence (DNA): TGTGCCAGCAGCCAAGTTCTTACCTCAGGGGGCAACTATGGCTACACCTTC.